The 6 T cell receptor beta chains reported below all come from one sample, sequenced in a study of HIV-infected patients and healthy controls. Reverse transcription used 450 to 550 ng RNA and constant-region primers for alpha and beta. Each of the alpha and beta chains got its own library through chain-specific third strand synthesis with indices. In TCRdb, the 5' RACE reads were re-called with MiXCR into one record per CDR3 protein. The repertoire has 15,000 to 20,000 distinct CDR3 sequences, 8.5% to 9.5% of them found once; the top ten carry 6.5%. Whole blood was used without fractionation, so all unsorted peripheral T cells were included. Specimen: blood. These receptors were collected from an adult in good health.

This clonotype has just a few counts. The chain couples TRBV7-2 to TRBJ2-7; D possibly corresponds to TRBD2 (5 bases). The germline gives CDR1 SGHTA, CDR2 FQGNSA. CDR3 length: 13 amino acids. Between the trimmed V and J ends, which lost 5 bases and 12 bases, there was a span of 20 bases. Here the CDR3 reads CASSPRRSEGAYF. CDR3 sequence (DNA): TGTGCCAGCAGCCCCCGACGGTCAGAGGGAGCGTACTTC.

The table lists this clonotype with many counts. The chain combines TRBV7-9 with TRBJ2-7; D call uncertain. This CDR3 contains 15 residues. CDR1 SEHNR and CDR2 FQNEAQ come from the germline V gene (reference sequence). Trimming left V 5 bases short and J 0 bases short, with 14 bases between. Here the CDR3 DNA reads TGTGCCAGCAGCCCTGTCCCACCCCGCTCCTACGAGCAGTACTTC. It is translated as CASSPVPPRSYEQYF.

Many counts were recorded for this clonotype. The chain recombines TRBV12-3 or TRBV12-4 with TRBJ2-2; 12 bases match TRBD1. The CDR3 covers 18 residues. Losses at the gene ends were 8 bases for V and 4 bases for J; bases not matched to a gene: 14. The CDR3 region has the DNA TGTGCCAGCTTATGGGACAGGGGGCGCCTTTTGGCCACCGGGGAGCTGTTTTTT. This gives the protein CASLWDRGRLLATGELFF.

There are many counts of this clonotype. The CDR3 region has the DNA TGCAGTGCTCCCAACCATCTAGCTAACAATGAGCAGTTCTTC. This gives the protein CSAPNHLANNEQFF. J is TRBJ2-1 and V is TRBV20-1, with D perhaps matching TRBD2 (5 bases). Per the germline V gene, CDR1 is DFQATT and CDR2 is SNEGSKA (reference sequence). V lost 5 bases and J 5 bases, leaving 16 bases between the germline ends. This CDR3 contains 14 residues.

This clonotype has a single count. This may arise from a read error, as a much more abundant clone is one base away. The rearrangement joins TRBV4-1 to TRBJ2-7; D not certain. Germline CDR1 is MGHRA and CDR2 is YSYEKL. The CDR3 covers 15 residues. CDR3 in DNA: TGCGCCAGCAGCCAAGACCCGGGCGTCTCCTACGAGCAGTGCTTC. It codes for CASSQDPGVSYEQCF.

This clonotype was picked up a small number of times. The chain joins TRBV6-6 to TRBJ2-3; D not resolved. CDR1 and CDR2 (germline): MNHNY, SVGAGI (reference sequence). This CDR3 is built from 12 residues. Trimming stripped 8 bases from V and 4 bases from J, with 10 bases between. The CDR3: CASGPLADTQYF. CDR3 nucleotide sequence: TGTGCCAGCGGCCCCCTCGCAGATACGCAGTATTTT.